This T cell receptor (beta chain) comes out of a study of Ad26.COV2.S vaccination and SARS-CoV-2 variants. Findings and caveats of the study: Spike-specific TCR breadth in vaccine recipients exceeded that seen in placebo recipients.

The sample's treatment: 15 to 20 received Ad26.COV2.S at low or high dose, single or two shots; about 5 received placebo; per-sample allocation not given. Sampling was performed 63 days after the first vaccine or placebo injection. Using immunoSEQ multiplex PCR, the repertoire was profiled, and TCRdb retains in-frame clones only, with some absent. The table lists 350,000 to 400,000 clones, 70% to 90% of them singletons. The germline V and J ends were trimmed by 2 bases and 5 bases, with 6 bases remaining between them. Germline V gene data show CDR1 as MDHEN and CDR2 as SYDVKM. The CDR3 sequence is 13 residues long. Of note for this clone: Its target is unknown.

The sequence was collected from a person between 18 and 59 years old who received the Ad26.COV2.S COVID-19 vaccine or a placebo. The sample in question was peripheral blood, obtained in a trial of Ad26.COV2.S vaccine versus placebo. The chain is built from TRBV28 and TRBJ2-2; possible D gene TRBD1, 5 bases. The CDR3 loop is CASSLPGTGELFF. DNA of the CDR3: TGTGCCAGCAGTTTACCAGGGACCGGGGAGCTGTTTTTT.